This T cell receptor (beta chain) was retrieved from a study of cytomegalovirus exposure and HLA in healthy donors. Trimming cost V 4 bases and J 5 bases, with 15 bases left between them. The germline gives CDR1 LNHDA, CDR2 SQIVND (reference sequence). This CDR3 has 15 amino acids. This clone turned up a few times. It was with 60 Vbeta and 13 Jbeta primers that the PCR ran. Using immunoSEQ multiplex PCR, the repertoire was profiled, and TCRdb retains in-frame clones only, with some absent. The sample gives approximately 160,000 clones, 77% of which show up once; 1.5% to 2% is in the top ten. This chain links TRBV19 with TRBJ1-5; tentative D call: TRBD1 (6 bases). The clonotype comes from a woman younger than 45 in good health and CMV-seronegative. Sequenced: PBMCs. DNA of the CDR3: TGTGCCAGTAGTACCCTCCCAGGGGTCCATCAGCCCCAGCATTTT. Its protein product is CASSTLPGVHQPQHF.